This TCR beta chain appears in the sequencing data of a study of cytomegalovirus exposure and HLA in healthy donors. J lost 4 bases, V lost 3 bases, and 5 bases had no gene match. The CDR3 sequence is 15 residues long. CDR1 and CDR2 (germline): SGHTA, FQGNSA. Use of 60 Vbeta and 13 Jbeta primers characterized the PCR. Sequencing used immunoSEQ multiplex PCR; TCRdb keeps in-frame clones, though not all of them. The sample includes 87,000 or so clones, around 60% of them seen just once. The genes are TRBV7-2 and TRBJ2-3, with 9 bases that match TRBD2. The sequence derives from a man aged 55-75 years in good health and CMV-seronegative. Specimen: PBMCs. The CDR3 DNA is TGTGCCAGCAGCTTGTTGACTAGCGGTGCAGATACGCAGTATTTT. It encodes CASSLLTSGADTQYF.